This note documents a single TCR beta chain sequence. The data derive from a study of blood T cell repertoires in COVID-19. V lost 4 bases, J lost 2 bases, and 7 bases stayed unmatched. CDR1 is LGHDT, CDR2 YNNKEL, per germline (reference sequence). CDR3 length equals 15 residues. The data were produced by immunoSEQ multiplex PCR, yet TCRdb's version contains in-frame clones alone and is incomplete. The sample lists about 210,000 clones, around 82% occurring once. The rearrangement joins TRBV3-1 (or the pseudogene TRBV3-2) to TRBJ2-5; 7 nucleotides line up with TRBD1. This receptor was taken from a woman aged 70-85 years with acute or convalescent COVID-19. The material sequenced was peripheral blood. The CDR3 is CASSLRQGWQETQYF. In nucleotides, the CDR3 is TGTGCCAGCAGCCTTAGACAGGGATGGCAAGAGACCCAGTACTTC.